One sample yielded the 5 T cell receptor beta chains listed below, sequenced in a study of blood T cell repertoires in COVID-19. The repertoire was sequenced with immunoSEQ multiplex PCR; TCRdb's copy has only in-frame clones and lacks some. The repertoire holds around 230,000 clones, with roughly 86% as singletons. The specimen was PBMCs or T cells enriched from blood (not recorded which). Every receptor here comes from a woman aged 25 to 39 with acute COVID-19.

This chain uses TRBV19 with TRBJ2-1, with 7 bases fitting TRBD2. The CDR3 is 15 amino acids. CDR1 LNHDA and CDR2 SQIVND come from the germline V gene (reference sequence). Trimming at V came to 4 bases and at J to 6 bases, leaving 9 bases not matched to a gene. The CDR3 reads CASSTSGGTINEQFF. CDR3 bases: TGTGCCAGTAGTACCTCGGGGGGAACCATCAATGAGCAGTTCTTC.

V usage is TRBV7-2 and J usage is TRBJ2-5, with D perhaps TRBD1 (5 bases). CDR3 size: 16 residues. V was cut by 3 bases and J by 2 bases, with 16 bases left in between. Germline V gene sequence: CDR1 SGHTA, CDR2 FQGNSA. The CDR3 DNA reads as TGTGCCAGCAGCTTCAATAGCCCAGGGTCTCAAGAGACCCAGTACTTC. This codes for CASSFNSPGSQETQYF.

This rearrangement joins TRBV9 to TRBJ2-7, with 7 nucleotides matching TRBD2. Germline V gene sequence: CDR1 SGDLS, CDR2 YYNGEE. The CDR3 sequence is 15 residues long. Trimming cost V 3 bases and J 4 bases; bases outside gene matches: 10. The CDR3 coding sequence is TGTGCCAGCAGCGCGATGGCCGGGGGGAGGTACGAGCAGTACTTC. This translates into CASSAMAGGRYEQYF.

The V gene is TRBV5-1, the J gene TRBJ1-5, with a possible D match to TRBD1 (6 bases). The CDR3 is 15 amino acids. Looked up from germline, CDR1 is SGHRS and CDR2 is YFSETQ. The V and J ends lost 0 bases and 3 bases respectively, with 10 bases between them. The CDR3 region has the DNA TGCGCCAGCAGCTTGGGAGACAGGAACAATCAGCCCCAGCATTTT. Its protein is CASSLGDRNNQPQHF.

The CDR3 nucleotides read TGTGCCACCAGCAGAGATCAGGATGGCTATGGCTACACCTTC. Protein: CATSRDQDGYGYTF. This rearrangement joins TRBV15 to TRBJ1-2; D remains ambiguous. Between the trimmed V and J ends, which lost 0 bases and 4 bases, there was a span of 9 bases. The CDR3 spans 14 residues. In germline, CDR1 is LNHNV, CDR2 YYDKDF (reference sequence).